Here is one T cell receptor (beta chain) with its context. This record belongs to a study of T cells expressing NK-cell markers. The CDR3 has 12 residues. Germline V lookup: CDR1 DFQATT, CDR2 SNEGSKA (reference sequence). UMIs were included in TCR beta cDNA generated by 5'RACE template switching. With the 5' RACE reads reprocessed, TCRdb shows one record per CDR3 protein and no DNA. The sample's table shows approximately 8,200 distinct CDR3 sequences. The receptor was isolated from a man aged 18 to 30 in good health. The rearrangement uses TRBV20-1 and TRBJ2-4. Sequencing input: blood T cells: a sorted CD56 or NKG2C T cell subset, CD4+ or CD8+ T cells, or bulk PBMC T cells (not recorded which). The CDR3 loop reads CSGRADLNIQYF.